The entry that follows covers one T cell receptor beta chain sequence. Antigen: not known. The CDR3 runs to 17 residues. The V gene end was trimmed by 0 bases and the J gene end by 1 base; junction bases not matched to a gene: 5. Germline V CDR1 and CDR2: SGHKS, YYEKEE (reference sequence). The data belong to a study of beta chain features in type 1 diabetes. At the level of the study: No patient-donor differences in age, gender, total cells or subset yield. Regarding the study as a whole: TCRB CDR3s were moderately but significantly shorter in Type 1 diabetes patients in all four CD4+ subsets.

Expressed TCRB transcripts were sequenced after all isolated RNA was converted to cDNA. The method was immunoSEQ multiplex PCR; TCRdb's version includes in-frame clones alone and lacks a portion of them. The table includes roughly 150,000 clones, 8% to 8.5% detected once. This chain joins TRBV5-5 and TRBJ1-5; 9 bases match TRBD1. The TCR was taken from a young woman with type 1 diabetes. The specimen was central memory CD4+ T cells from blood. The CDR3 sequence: CASSLGQGGWSNQPQHF. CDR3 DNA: TGTGCCAGCAGCTTGGGACAGGGGGGTTGGAGCAATCAGCCCCAGCATTTT.